This T cell receptor beta chain was observed in a study of blood T cell repertoires in COVID-19. At the level of the study: Samples came from the United States, Italy and Spain, spanning acute and convalescent COVID-19. PBMCs, B-cell-depleted T cells, or T cells were the source of the cDNA or gDNA that made up the material.

With 4 bases clipped from V and 3 bases from J, the junction kept 13 bases outside the gene matches. The germline V gene encodes CDR1 SGHRS and CDR2 YFSETQ. The CDR3 extends over 16 amino acids. In the original processing: How many nucleated cells were present was estimated from reference gene primer amplification. Produced via immunoSEQ multiplex PCR; TCRdb's table is partial and in-frame only. V and J calls and clone size come straight from that table; D and trimming were deduced from the DNA. The table has about 47,000 clones, approximately 88% seen once; the top ten hold approximately 2.5%. The clonotype originates from a man in his fifties or sixties with acute or convalescent COVID-19. This chain links TRBV5-1 with TRBJ2-7; TRBD2 matches 7 bases. Sample: peripheral blood. CDR3 nucleotides: TGCGCCAGCAGCCCGACCTCGGCGGGAGTCCTCTACGAGCAGTACTTC. Its translation is CASSPTSAGVLYEQYF.